The 25 T cell receptor beta chains below were found in one sample sequenced in a study of blood T cell repertoires in COVID-19. Generated by immunoSEQ multiplex PCR, the TCRdb table keeps only in-frame clones and is missing some. The sample shows roughly 300,000 clones, around nine tenths of them seen only once. Sequences were obtained from peripheral blood. The source is a woman between 25 and 40 years old with COVID-19, enrolled during active disease.

The sample holds one count of this clone. J is TRBJ1-2 and V is TRBV6-2 or TRBV6-3; D remains unclear. The CDR3 is made up of 14 amino acids. V was pared by 5 bases and J by 3 bases, with 13 bases between. Germline-derived CDR1 and CDR2 are MNHEY and SVGEGT. This CDR3 reads CASSDPGEYYGYTF. Written as DNA, the CDR3 is TGTGCCAGCAGTGACCCTGGAGAATACTATGGCTACACCTTC.

The chain couples TRBV7-2 to TRBJ2-4, with 12 positions matching TRBD2. Germline CDR1 SGHTA, CDR2 FQGNSA. J was trimmed by 3 bases and V by 3 bases; bases with no gene match: 6. There are 17 residues in the CDR3. The CDR3 sequence is CASSFLAGGPGKNIQYF. DNA for the CDR3: TGTGCCAGCAGCTTCCTAGCGGGGGGGCCGGGCAAAAACATTCAGTACTTC.

The genes are TRBV5-1 and TRBJ1-2; 8 nucleotides align to TRBD1. CDR1 and CDR2 (germline): SGHRS, YFSETQ. The CDR3 spans 17 residues. V lost 3 bases to trimming and J lost 6 bases; unmatched junction nucleotides: 16. The CDR3 loop is CASSWTGTSMGADGYTF. CDR3 nucleotides: TGCGCCAGCAGCTGGACAGGGACTTCTATGGGGGCTGATGGCTACACCTTC.

The rearrangement joins TRBV30 to TRBJ1-5, with 7 bases identical to TRBD1. The V gene's germline CDR1 is GTSNPN and CDR2 SVGIG (reference sequence). V lost 0 bases, J lost 7 bases, and 3 bases stayed unmatched. The CDR3 contains 13 residues. CDR3 in DNA: TGTGCCTGGAGTGTATCAGGGGGACAGCCCCAGCATTTT. Protein sequence: CAWSVSGGQPQHF.

This clone was counted a few times. The CDR3 spells CASSVGSWPTGSGNTIYF. In DNA form, the CDR3 reads TGTGCCAGCAGCGTAGGCTCTTGGCCTACGGGCTCTGGAAACACCATATATTTT. This chain uses TRBV9 with TRBJ1-3; the D is unclear. The CDR3 has 18 residues. Germline V CDR1 and CDR2: SGDLS, YYNGEE. V lost 0 bases to trimming and J lost 0 bases, with 16 bases between them.

CDR3 amino acids: CASTDGAGPREKLFF. CDR3 sequence (DNA): TGTGCCAGTACCGACGGGGCGGGACCGCGGGAAAAACTGTTTTTT. The V call is TRBV7-9, the J call TRBJ1-4; TRBD1 might be the D (5 bases). Trimming shortened V by 9 bases and J by 8 bases, and 22 bases separated the two germline ends. The germline CDR1 and CDR2 sequences are SEHNR and FQNEAQ (reference sequence). This CDR3 has 15 amino acids.

CDR3 loop: CASSTYSYEQYF. The CDR3 DNA is TGTGCCAGCAGCACCTACTCCTACGAGCAGTACTTC. This chain uses TRBV6-5 with TRBJ2-7, with D unclear. V lost 6 bases and J 0 bases, leaving 6 bases between the germline ends. This CDR3 is built from 12 residues. The germline gives CDR1 MNHEY, CDR2 SVGAGI.

J is TRBJ1-5 and V is TRBV28, with TRBD1 as a possible D gene (6 bases). The germline V gene encodes CDR1 MDHEN and CDR2 SYDVKM. With 3 bases removed from V and 0 bases from J, the gap between germline ends came to 15 bases. CDR3 size: 17 residues. The chain's CDR3 is CASSFLLGTSSNQPQHF. Here the CDR3 DNA reads TGTGCCAGCAGTTTTTTACTTGGGACATCTAGCAATCAGCCCCAGCATTTT.

V and J are TRBV27 and TRBJ1-2, with 10 bases fitting TRBD1. The CDR3 has 13 residues. V dropped 8 bases and J dropped 7; count of bases not matched to a gene: 7. In germline, CDR1 is MNHEY, CDR2 SMNVEV (reference sequence). The CDR3 sequence: CASRDRGRGGYTF. Here the CDR3 DNA reads TGTGCCAGCCGGGACAGGGGTAGGGGTGGCTACACCTTC.

The chain is built from TRBV30 and TRBJ2-1, with unresolved D. CDR1 and CDR2 from the germline V gene are GTSNPN and SVGIG (reference sequence). This CDR3 is built from 14 residues. Trimming took off 0 bases at V and 6 bases at J, with 12 bases between the two ends. CDR3 in DNA: TGTGCCTGGAGTGTGGAGACGGTTCCCAATGAGCAGTTCTTC. This gives the protein CAWSVETVPNEQFF.

The rearrangement links TRBV6-5 to TRBJ2-2; a weak D match, TRBD2 (6 bases). This CDR3 contains 15 residues. From germline, CDR1 is MNHEY and CDR2 SVGAGI. Trimming removed 4 bases from V and 4 bases from J, with 13 bases in between. The CDR3 nucleotides are TGTGCCAGCAGTTTATCGGGGGAGGCCACCGGGGAGCTGTTTTTT. It specifies CASSLSGEATGELFF.

The chain couples TRBV7-9 to TRBJ2-7; 7 nucleotides match TRBD2. Looked up from germline, CDR1 is SEHNR and CDR2 is FQNEAQ (reference sequence). V gave up 7 bases and J gave up 0 bases; unmatched junction bases: 9. The CDR3 has 15 residues. CDR3 region: CASTPGGSLSYEQYF. CDR3 nucleotides: TGTGCCAGCACTCCCGGGGGGTCCCTCTCCTACGAGCAGTACTTC.

The rearrangement uses TRBV7-8 and TRBJ1-1; D is ambiguous. This CDR3 has 13 residues. Germline CDR1 SGHVS, CDR2 FQNEAQ. V was trimmed by 8 bases and J by 0 bases, leaving 10 bases between them. The CDR3 reads CASGPSMNTEAFF. CDR3 sequence (DNA): TGTGCCAGCGGGCCTTCGATGAACACTGAAGCTTTCTTT.

The rearrangement links TRBV5-8 to TRBJ2-5; the match to TRBD2 covers 7 bases. The CDR3 has 16 residues. Trimming at V came to 4 bases and at J to 4 bases, leaving 13 bases not matched to a gene. In germline, CDR1 is SGHTS, CDR2 YDEGEE. In DNA, the CDR3 is TGTGCCAGCAGCCCGGGGGTCCCGGGGAGGGCAGAGACCCAGTACTTC. It encodes CASSPGVPGRAETQYF.

V and J are TRBV7-6 and TRBJ2-2; 8 bases fit TRBD1. CDR1 is SGHVS and CDR2 is FNYEAQ in the germline V gene. This CDR3 comprises 17 residues. The trim removed 3 bases at V and 3 bases at J, leaving 9 bases unmatched. The CDR3, as DNA: TGTGCCAGCAGCTTTGCGCCCCCAGGGGGCCACACCGGGGAGCTGTTTTTT. Translated, it gives CASSFAPPGGHTGELFF.

V usage is TRBV9 and J usage is TRBJ2-3; D gene ambiguous. This CDR3 contains 14 residues. V shed 0 bases and J shed 4 bases, with 9 bases lying between them. Germline V lookup: CDR1 SGDLS, CDR2 YYNGEE. CDR3 nucleotide sequence: TGTGCCAGCAGCGTAGGGATGGGCGCAGATACGCAGTATTTT. This gives the protein CASSVGMGADTQYF.

This clone was seen many times. The rearrangement uses TRBV2 and TRBJ2-5, with 8 bases that match TRBD2. Losses at the gene ends were 5 bases for V and 2 bases for J; bases not matched to a gene: 4. Germline assignment: CDR1 SNHLY and CDR2 FYNNEI. This CDR3 has 14 residues. CDR3 in amino acids: CASSPSGGQETQYF. The DNA for the CDR3 is TGTGCCAGCAGTCCCAGCGGGGGTCAAGAGACCCAGTACTTC.

This chain links TRBV28 with TRBJ1-2; perhaps TRBD1 as D (6 bases). V lost 6 bases to trimming and J lost 2 bases, with 10 bases between them. The CDR3 has 13 amino acids. Germline CDR1 MDHEN, CDR2 SYDVKM. In DNA, the CDR3 is TGTGCCAGCAGAACGGACAGAAACTATGGCTACACCTTC. It codes for CASRTDRNYGYTF.

This clone was found once. Written as DNA, the CDR3 is TGTGCCAGCAGCACTACAGGGATGGAGACCCAGTACTTC. Translation: CASSTTGMETQYF. The chain joins TRBV4-2 to TRBJ2-5, with D possibly matching TRBD1 (6 bases). The germline V gene has CDR1 LGHNA and CDR2 YNFKEQ. Trimming shortened V by 5 bases and J by 5 bases, and 12 bases separated the two germline ends. The CDR3 is 13 amino acids.

V gene TRBV5-6 combines with J gene TRBJ2-1, with 8 bases lining up with TRBD1. CDR1 SGHDT and CDR2 YYEEEE come from the germline V gene. This CDR3 contains 15 residues. V lost 2 bases and J lost 3; bases outside the gene matches: 4. CDR3 sequence reads: CASSLTGGNYNEQFF. The CDR3 nucleotides are TGTGCCAGCAGCTTAACAGGGGGGAACTACAATGAGCAGTTCTTC.

This rearrangement joins TRBV29-1 to TRBJ1-1, with a possible D match to TRBD1 (5 bases). The CDR3 spans 15 residues. V lost 3 bases to trimming and J lost 2 bases, with 16 bases between them. The germline CDR1 and CDR2 sequences are SQVTM and ANQGSEA. The DNA of the CDR3 is TGCAGCGTTGATAAATTAGGGGTAGGAAACACTGAAGCTTTCTTT. Its protein product is CSVDKLGVGNTEAFF.

V usage is TRBV27 and J usage is TRBJ2-1, with a possible D match to TRBD1 (6 bases). Germline assignment: CDR1 MNHEY and CDR2 SMNVEV (reference sequence). This CDR3 spans 15 amino acids. The V gene lost 8 bases and the J gene lost 3 bases, with 17 bases spanning the gap. In nucleotides, the CDR3 is TGTGCCAGCCTACCTTTTACAGGGAACTACAATGAGCAGTTCTTC. The encoded protein is CASLPFTGNYNEQFF.

The rearrangement uses TRBV12-3 or TRBV12-4 and TRBJ1-5, with D unclear. V dropped 11 bases and J dropped 5 bases, with 13 bases sitting between them. This CDR3 region has 12 residues. CDR3 protein: CAPLVGDQPQHF. Here the CDR3 DNA reads TGTGCCCCCCTGGTCGGGGATCAGCCCCAGCATTTT.

This clone was detected only once. V usage is TRBV28 and J usage is TRBJ2-3; 10 bases map to TRBD2. V shed 2 bases, J shed 11 bases, and the junction held 7 bases outside the gene matches. Germline-derived CDR1 and CDR2 are MDHEN and SYDVKM. This CDR3 has 14 residues. DNA of the CDR3: TGTGCCAGCAGTTTAGGGCTAGCGGGGGAGGGGCAGTATTTT. Translating it yields CASSLGLAGEGQYF.

J is TRBJ1-1 and V is TRBV4-3; no firm D call. The CDR3 length is 13 residues. V lost 0 bases, J lost 4 bases, and 6 bases lay in between. Germline loops: CDR1 LGHNA, CDR2 YSLEER. The CDR3 loop reads CASSQDPGTEAFF. The DNA for the CDR3 is TGCGCCAGCAGCCAAGACCCCGGCACTGAAGCTTTCTTT.